Below are 19 T cell receptor beta chains sequenced from a single sample in a study of OX40 agonist ivuxolimab in advanced cancers. The data were produced by immunoSEQ multiplex PCR, yet TCRdb's version contains in-frame clones alone and is incomplete. The sample holds more than 30,000 clones, 80% to 90% seen once. This sample comprised CD4+ or CD8+ T cells sorted from blood, obtained in a trial of the OX40 agonist ivuxolimab. The origin of the receptors is an adult with an advanced solid tumor such as melanoma, head and neck, liver or kidney cancer.

This rearrangement joins TRBV10-1 to TRBJ2-1; tentative D call: TRBD2 (5 bases). Between the trimmed V and J ends, which lost 3 bases and 2 bases, there was a span of 8 bases. The CDR3 loop spans 14 amino acids. The germline gives CDR1 WNHNN, CDR2 SYGVQD (reference sequence). DNA for the CDR3: TGCGCCAGCAGTGACCCCGGGGCCTACAATGAGCAGTTCTTC. The encoded protein is CASSDPGAYNEQFF.

This clone was counted once. J is TRBJ2-1 and V is TRBV6-4; possibly TRBD1 for D (5 bases). There are 16 residues in the CDR3. V was trimmed by 10 bases and J by 0 bases, leaving 19 bases between them. Looked up from germline, CDR1 is MRHNA and CDR2 is SNTAGT. Here the CDR3 DNA reads TGTGCCATCGATTATATAGGGGTTAGCTCCTACAATGAGCAGTTCTTC. Residues: CAIDYIGVSSYNEQFF.

This rearrangement joins TRBV18 to TRBJ2-6; 10 bases are shared with TRBD1. After removal of 5 bases from V and 3 bases from J, the junction contained 10 bases not matched to a gene. The CDR3 is 18 amino acids. Germline V gives CDR1 KGHSH, CDR2 LQKENI. DNA for the CDR3: TGTGCCAGCTCATCGCAGACAGGGGGCGCACTTGGGGCCAACGTCCTGACTTTC. Protein sequence: CASSSQTGGALGANVLTF.

CDR3 protein: CASSPPGRGFGAFF. CDR3 in DNA: TGTGCCAGCTCCCCACCGGGACGGGGATTCGGAGCTTTCTTT. J is TRBJ1-1 and V is TRBV28; tentative D call: TRBD1 (5 bases). This CDR3 contains 14 residues. Trimming cost V 8 bases and J 10 bases, with 23 bases left between them. Germline V gene lookup returns CDR1 MDHEN and CDR2 SYDVKM. Variable domain in full (rest from reference TRBV28 and TRBJ1-1): DVKVTQSSRYLVKRTGEKVFLECVQDMDHENMFWYRQDPGLGLRLIYFSYDVKMKEKGDIPEGYSVSREKKERFSLILESASTNQTSMYLCASSPPGRGFGAFFGQGTRLTVV.

In this sample, this clone turned up a few times. The chain uses TRBV6-5 and TRBJ1-5, with TRBD1 as a possible D gene (5 bases). This CDR3 is 14 amino acids long. V was shortened by 6 bases and J by 5 bases, with 14 bases between the two germline ends. CDR1 and CDR2 from the germline V gene are MNHEY and SVGAGI. As DNA, the CDR3 is TGTGCCAGCAGGAAAGGGGACGGGTATCAGCCCCAGCATTTT. Its protein is CASRKGDGYQPQHF.

The CDR3 spells CASSPLQPLNTEAFF. In DNA form, the CDR3 reads TGTGCCAGCTCACCATTACAACCCTTGAACACTGAAGCTTTCTTT. This rearrangement joins TRBV18 to TRBJ1-1; D unclear. The CDR3 consists of 15 residues. Deletions cut 2 bases from V and 0 bases from J, with 10 bases between. The germline V gene has CDR1 KGHSH and CDR2 LQKENI.

The chain couples TRBV12-5 to TRBJ2-1, with TRBD2 identical over 10 bases. The junction had 7 bases not matched to a gene; V was cut back by 1 base and J by 4 bases. CDR1 is LGHNT, CDR2 FRNRAP, per germline. The CDR3 extends over 17 amino acids. DNA of the CDR3: TGTGCTAGTGGTTTGGCGCTAGCGGGAGCAGGGTACAATGAGCAGTTCTTC. Amino acids: CASGLALAGAGYNEQFF.

The chain joins TRBV19 to TRBJ2-5; TRBD1 aligns across 9 bases. In germline, CDR1 is LNHDA, CDR2 SQIVND (reference sequence). The CDR3 contains 18 residues. Trimming cost V 0 bases and J 7 bases; bases outside gene matches: 15. The DNA of the CDR3 is TGTGCCAGTAGTATAGAGGGGACAGGGCGAATCGGACGGGGGACCCAGTACTTC. It yields the protein CASSIEGTGRIGRGTQYF.

The rearrangement joins TRBV5-1 to TRBJ2-7; D perhaps matches TRBD1 (6 bases). The CDR3 contains 13 residues. Germline CDR1 SGHRS, CDR2 YFSETQ. The ends were cut back, 7 bases at V and 3 bases at J, with 14 bases in the middle. The CDR3 sequence is CASGRDNLYEQYF. The CDR3 region has the DNA TGCGCCAGCGGCCGGGACAACCTCTACGAGCAGTACTTC.

The chain combines TRBV9 with TRBJ1-2; D remains unclear. CDR1 and CDR2 from the germline V gene are SGDLS and YYNGEE. This CDR3 has 15 residues. Trimming shortened V by 3 bases and J by 8 bases, and 20 bases separated the two germline ends. CDR3 loop: CASSAPKGETRGYTF. The CDR3 nucleotides read TGTGCCAGCAGCGCCCCCAAGGGAGAGACGAGGGGCTACACCTTC. Based on the CDR3 plus reference TRBV9 and TRBJ1-2, the full variable domain is DSGVTQTPKHLITATGQRVTLRCSPRSGDLSVYWYQQSLDQGLQFLIQYYNGEERAKGNILERFSAQQFPDLHSELNLSSLELGDSALYFCASSAPKGETRGYTFGSGTRLTVV.

J is TRBJ2-1 and V is TRBV10-3; 16 nucleotides agree with TRBD2. Trimming took 10 bases from V and 7 from J; bases not matched to a gene: 4. The length of the CDR3 is 14 residues. Germline CDR1 reads ENHRY; CDR2 reads SYGVKD. The DNA for the CDR3 is TGTGCCACTGGGACTAGCGGGAGGGAAAATGAGCAGTTCTTC. Its translation: CATGTSGRENEQFF.

V is TRBV5-1 and J is TRBJ2-1; 9 nucleotides agree with TRBD1. Germline values: CDR1 SGHRS, CDR2 YFSETQ. The CDR3 spans 15 residues. V lost 3 bases to trimming and J lost 6 bases; unmatched junction nucleotides: 7. Written as DNA, the CDR3 is TGCGCCAGCAGCTGGGGGACAGGGCAAACCAATGAGCAGTTCTTC. This gives the protein CASSWGTGQTNEQFF.

This chain connects TRBV10-1 to TRBJ2-3; TRBD2 matches 9 bases. From germline, CDR1 is WNHNN and CDR2 SYGVQD (reference sequence). The V gene end was trimmed by 4 bases and the J gene end by 5 bases; junction bases not matched to a gene: 13. This CDR3 spans 17 amino acids. The CDR3 nucleotides are TGCGCCAGCAGTGTGTCCTTGGCGGGAGGGCCCGGAGATACGCAGTATTTT. It is translated as CASSVSLAGGPGDTQYF.

The chain links TRBV14 to TRBJ1-1; D remains ambiguous. Germline CDR1 is SGHDN and CDR2 is FVKESK. The V end was cut by 4 bases, the J end by 1 base, with 16 bases between. This CDR3 is built from 16 residues. The CDR3 region has the DNA TGTGCCAGCAGCCGGCTTCTCGGGAACTGGAACACTGAAGCTTTCTTT. Residues: CASSRLLGNWNTEAFF.

This chain uses TRBV19 with TRBJ1-2, with D possibly being TRBD1 (5 bases). CDR1 is LNHDA and CDR2 is SQIVND in the germline V gene (reference sequence). V gave up 3 bases and J gave up 3 bases, with 8 bases separating them. The CDR3 is 13 residues long. The CDR3 nucleotides are TGTGCCAGTAGTATGGTCAGGGACTATGGCTACACCTTC. Its protein is CASSMVRDYGYTF.

The J gene is TRBJ2-3, the V gene TRBV29-1; 11 bases line up with TRBD2. The CDR3 length is 16 residues. The germline gives CDR1 SQVTM, CDR2 ANQGSEA. V was clipped by 5 bases and J by 4 bases; unmatched bases: 11. The CDR3 protein is CSVLSLAGGQADTQYF. The CDR3 DNA reads TGCAGCGTTCTGAGTTTAGCGGGAGGGCAAGCAGATACGCAGTATTTT.

The V call is TRBV2, the J call TRBJ2-3; 8 bases are a match to TRBD1. V was clipped by 11 bases and J by 4 bases; unmatched bases: 5. The CDR3 consists of 12 residues. Per the germline V gene, CDR1 is SNHLY and CDR2 is FYNNEI. The CDR3 is CAGDRGADTQYF. In DNA, the CDR3 is TGTGCCGGAGACAGGGGAGCAGATACGCAGTATTTT.

This chain joins TRBV7-9 and TRBJ1-3; D is unclear. The CDR3 is made up of 14 amino acids. With 5 bases removed from V and 4 bases from J, the gap between germline ends came to 12 bases. Germline V gene data show CDR1 as SEHNR and CDR2 as FQNEAQ (reference sequence). The DNA of the CDR3 is TGTGCCAGCAGCGGACGGACGTCCGGAAACACCATATATTTT. This sequence encodes CASSGRTSGNTIYF.

This rearrangement joins TRBV11-2 to TRBJ2-7; 10 bases align to TRBD2. CDR1 and CDR2 from the germline V gene are SGHAT and FQNNGV. With 1 base clipped from V and 4 bases from J, the junction kept 16 bases outside the gene matches. The CDR3 spans 19 residues. CDR3 residues: CASSLGVPASGSRFYEQYF. CDR3 coding DNA: TGTGCCAGCAGCTTAGGGGTTCCGGCTAGCGGGAGTCGCTTTTACGAGCAGTACTTC.